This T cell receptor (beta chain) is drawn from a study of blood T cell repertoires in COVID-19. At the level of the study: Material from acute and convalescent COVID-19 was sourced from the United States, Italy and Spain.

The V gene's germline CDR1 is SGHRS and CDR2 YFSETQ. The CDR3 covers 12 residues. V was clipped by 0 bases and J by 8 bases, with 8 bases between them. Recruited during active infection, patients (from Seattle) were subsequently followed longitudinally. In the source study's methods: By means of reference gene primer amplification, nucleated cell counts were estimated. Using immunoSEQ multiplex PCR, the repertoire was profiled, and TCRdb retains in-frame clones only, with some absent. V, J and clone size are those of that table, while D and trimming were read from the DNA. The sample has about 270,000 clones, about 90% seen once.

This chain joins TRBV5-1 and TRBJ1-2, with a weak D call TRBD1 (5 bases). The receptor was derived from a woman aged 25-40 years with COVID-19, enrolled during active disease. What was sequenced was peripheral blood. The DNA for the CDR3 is TGCGCCAGCAGCTTGGGGACACAAGGCTACACCTTC. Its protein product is CASSLGTQGYTF.